This T cell receptor (beta chain) was captured by sequencing in a study of blood T cells in healthy people across ages. Study observations and caveats: Among T cells, TCR beta diversity per million cells dropped roughly linearly as age rose. Possibly, changes in expanded clonotypes were confounded because donor CMV status was unknown. Higher diversity and more naive CD4+ cells were features of long-lived donors, compared to aged donors.

It was with a sample-barcoded 5' primer and a J-beta primer mix that a second PCR of roughly 6 to 12 cycles was run. The authors tagged each cDNA molecule using a template-switch adaptor with 12 random nucleotides. TCRdb ran MiXCR on the 5' RACE reads and lists one entry per CDR3 protein. The sample includes 1.8 million or so distinct CDR3 sequences, 30% to 40% of them seen just once. In regard to this clonotype: The antigen remains unidentified.

Sequencing was carried out using blood. The receptor was derived from a human donor in good health.

DNA for the CDR3: TGCAGTGCTAGCCACACTAGCAATCAGCCCCAGCATTTT. This gives the protein CSASHTSNQPQHF. The chain is built from TRBV20-1 and TRBJ1-5; D call uncertain. The CDR3 has 13 residues. The V end lost 3 bases, the J end lost 0 bases, and 6 bases lay between the germline ends. Germline V CDR1 and CDR2: DFQATT, SNEGSKA (reference sequence).